These 4 T cell receptor beta chains originate from one sample sequenced in a study of shared clonotypes between healthy human individuals. The repertoire was sequenced with immunoSEQ multiplex PCR; TCRdb's copy has only in-frame clones and lacks some. The sample includes roughly 1,100,000 clones, around 74% of them seen just once. Material: memory CD4+ T cells sorted from blood. Stated subset: CD45RA-negative fraction. These receptors all come from a man younger than 35 in good health.

The chain combines TRBV19 with TRBJ1-1, with D perhaps matching TRBD1 (5 bases). V was pared by 6 bases and J by 4 bases, with 15 bases between. Germline V gene lookup returns CDR1 LNHDA and CDR2 SQIVND (reference sequence). CDR3 size: 14 residues. This CDR3 is CASRWGIGATEAFF. CDR3 nucleotide sequence: TGTGCCAGTAGATGGGGGATCGGAGCCACTGAAGCTTTCTTT.

The gene calls are TRBV5-6 and TRBJ2-3, with D uncertain. V dropped 1 base and J dropped 1 base, with 7 bases sitting between them. This CDR3 contains 14 residues. Germline V gives CDR1 SGHDT, CDR2 YYEEEE. This chain's CDR3 is CASSLPTRTDTQYF. The CDR3 coding sequence is TGTGCCAGCAGCTTGCCTACCCGCACAGATACGCAGTATTTT.

This clone was observed a handful of times. The V call is TRBV6-1, the J call TRBJ2-1, with D uncertain. V shed 6 bases and J shed 8 bases, with 8 bases lying between them. Germline lookup yields CDR1 MNHNS and CDR2 SASEGT. The CDR3 has 11 amino acids. The CDR3 DNA is TGTGCCAGCAGCCCGGAATATGAGCAGTTCTTC. This gives the protein CASSPEYEQFF.

V and J are TRBV6-5 and TRBJ2-2, with 7 bases that match TRBD1. Losses at the gene ends were 6 bases for V and 0 bases for J; bases not matched to a gene: 4. The germline V gene encodes CDR1 MNHEY and CDR2 SVGAGI. This CDR3 contains 15 residues. In DNA form, the CDR3 reads TGTGCCAGCAGATCGGGACAGTCGAACACCGGGGAGCTGTTTTTT. The encoded protein is CASRSGQSNTGELFF.